The 8 T cell receptor beta chains in this list originate from one sample, sequenced in a study of post-analysis software for immune sequencing data. Study-wide points: About 5 TRBV segments were significantly more frequent in patients than in controls. TRBV5-6, TRBV5-1 and TRBV20-1 were among these segments.

These receptors' targets are unknown. Tagging with unique molecular identifiers was a feature of the TCR beta cDNA libraries. MiXCR was run by TCRdb on the PCR reads, yielding one entry per CDR3 protein. The sample lists roughly 670,000 distinct CDR3 sequences, roughly three fifths seen once, with around 11% in the top ten. The sample comprised blood. Source of these receptors: a girl aged 2-10 years with multiple sclerosis.

Only a few counts were recorded for this clonotype. V usage is TRBV4-1 and J usage is TRBJ1-2; D is ambiguous. Deletions cut 4 bases from V and 6 bases from J, with 12 bases between. Germline CDR1 and CDR2: MGHRA and YSYEKL. The CDR3 is 13 amino acids. The CDR3 coding sequence is TGCGCCAGCAGCCCGAGCCAGATGGATGGCTACACCTTC. Translating gives CASSPSQMDGYTF.

The genes are TRBV20-1 and TRBJ2-3, with TRBD2 as a possible D gene (6 bases). The CDR3 spans 14 residues. In germline, CDR1 is DFQATT, CDR2 SNEGSKA (reference sequence). Trimming stripped 5 bases from V and 3 bases from J, with 15 bases between. The CDR3 nucleotides are TGCAGTGCTGGAGGGCAGGGAGCGACAGATACGCAGTATTTT. Encoded protein: CSAGGQGATDTQYF.

This chain connects TRBV3-1 to TRBJ2-5; 7 bases line up with TRBD2. The CDR3 spans 13 residues. The V and J ends lost 2 bases and 13 bases, in that order; junction bases with no gene match: 10. Germline lookup yields CDR1 LGHDT and CDR2 YNNKEL (reference sequence). CDR3 coding DNA: TGTGCCAGCAGCCAATCAAACGGGAGGTATCCGTACTTC. Translation gives CASSQSNGRYPYF.

The gene calls are TRBV20-1 and TRBJ2-3, with 7 bases aligning to TRBD2. Germline-derived CDR1 and CDR2 are DFQATT and SNEGSKA (reference sequence). The junction had 12 bases not matched to a gene; V was cut back by 2 bases and J by 10 bases. This CDR3 comprises 14 residues. CDR3 in DNA: TGCAGTGCTAGACGCGGACTAGTCGGGAACCCGCAGTATTTT. Translating gives CSARRGLVGNPQYF.

This clonotype was seen a few times. J is TRBJ2-7 and V is TRBV20-1; 7 bases line up with TRBD2. Germline V gene data show CDR1 as DFQATT and CDR2 as SNEGSKA (reference sequence). The CDR3 length is 15 residues. The V gene end was trimmed by 2 bases and the J gene end by 4 bases; junction bases not matched to a gene: 11. CDR3 amino acids: CSARLQSAGGYEQYF. In nucleotides, the CDR3 is TGCAGTGCTAGACTACAGTCCGCCGGGGGGTACGAGCAGTACTTC.

This rearrangement joins TRBV10-3 to TRBJ2-3, with 12 bases aligning to TRBD2. Per the germline V gene, CDR1 is ENHRY and CDR2 is SYGVKD. Trimming cost V 0 bases and J 4 bases; bases outside gene matches: 8. The CDR3 has 18 residues. The CDR3 DNA reads TGTGCCATCAGTGAGTCCGCTAGCGGGGGGGCCATCCCAGATACGCAGTATTTT. It is translated as CAISESASGGAIPDTQYF.

The J gene is TRBJ2-5, the V gene TRBV29-1, with unresolved D. Trimming left V 2 bases short and J 2 bases short, with 9 bases between. This CDR3 comprises 13 residues. CDR1 SQVTM and CDR2 ANQGSEA come from the germline V gene. CDR3 amino acids: CSVERGTQETQYF. The CDR3 coding sequence is TGCAGCGTTGAAAGAGGCACTCAAGAGACCCAGTACTTC.

V usage is TRBV11-2 and J usage is TRBJ2-2; D is perhaps TRBD1 (5 bases). Germline-derived CDR1 and CDR2 are SGHAT and FQNNGV. The V end was cut by 4 bases, the J end by 2 bases, with 14 bases between. The CDR3 extends over 16 amino acids. CDR3 bases: TGTGCCAGCAGCTATTCAGGGATTCTTAACACCGGGGAGCTGTTTTTT. It specifies CASSYSGILNTGELFF.